Given below is one TCR beta chain in context. Its antigen is undetermined. This record belongs to a study of shared clonotypes between healthy human individuals. About the study: CD4 naive and memory got three plates each, CD8 naive two, CD8 memory one. Study-level findings and limits: Few donors restricted represented genetic and exposure-history diversity. Naive CD4 clonotypes were shared across several donors at roughly 5%.

Produced via immunoSEQ multiplex PCR; TCRdb's table is partial and in-frame only. The sample records roughly 2,000,000 clones, over 85% being singletons. Germline V gene sequence: CDR1 SGHDT, CDR2 YYEEEE. The CDR3 covers 15 residues. V shed 3 bases and J 5 bases; nucleotides not matched to a gene: 7. Terminally differentiated effector memory CD45RA+ cells were excluded from the naive CD8 cells, which were CD45RO-negative and positively selected for CCR7. The chain joins TRBV5-6 to TRBJ2-7; 11 bases map to TRBD1. This receptor was identified in a man aged 18 to 30 in good health. Some clones in this sample may be carry-over from other donors' samples. The sequencing input was naive CD8+ T cells from PBMCs. This CDR3 is CASSYGQGAVNEQYF. Written as DNA, the CDR3 is TGTGCCAGCAGCTACGGACAGGGGGCAGTGAACGAGCAGTACTTC.